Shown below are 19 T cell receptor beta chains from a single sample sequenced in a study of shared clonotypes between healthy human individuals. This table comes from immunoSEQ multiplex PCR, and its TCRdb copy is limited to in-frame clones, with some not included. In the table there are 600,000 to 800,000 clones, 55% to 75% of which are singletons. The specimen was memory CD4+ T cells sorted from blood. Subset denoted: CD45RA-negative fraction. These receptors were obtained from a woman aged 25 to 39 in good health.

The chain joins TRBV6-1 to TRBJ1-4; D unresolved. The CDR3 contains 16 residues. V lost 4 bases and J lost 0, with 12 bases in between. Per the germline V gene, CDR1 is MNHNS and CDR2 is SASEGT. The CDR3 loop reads CASSVKESATNEKLFF. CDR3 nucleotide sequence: TGTGCCAGCAGTGTGAAGGAATCGGCAACTAATGAAAAACTGTTTTTT.

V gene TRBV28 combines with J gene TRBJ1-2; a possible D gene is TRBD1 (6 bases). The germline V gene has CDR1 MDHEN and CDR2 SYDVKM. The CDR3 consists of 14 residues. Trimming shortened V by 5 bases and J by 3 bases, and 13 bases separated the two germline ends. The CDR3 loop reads CASSPGQTDYGYTF. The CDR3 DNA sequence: TGTGCCAGCAGTCCGGGACAAACCGACTATGGCTACACCTTC.

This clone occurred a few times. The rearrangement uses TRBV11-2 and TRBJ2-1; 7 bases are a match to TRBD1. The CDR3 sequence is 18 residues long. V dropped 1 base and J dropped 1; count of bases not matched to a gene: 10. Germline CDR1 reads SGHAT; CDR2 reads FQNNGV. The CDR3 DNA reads TGTGCCAGCAGCTTAGTGGATTTGACAGGGTCATCCTACAATGAGCAGTTCTTC. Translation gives CASSLVDLTGSSYNEQFF.

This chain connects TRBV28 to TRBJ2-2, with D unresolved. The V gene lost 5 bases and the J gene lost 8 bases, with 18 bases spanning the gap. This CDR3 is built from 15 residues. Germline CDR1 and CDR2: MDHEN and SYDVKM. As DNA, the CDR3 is TGTGCCAGCAGTAACTACCCGGCCACACCAGGGGAGCTGTTTTTT. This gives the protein CASSNYPATPGELFF. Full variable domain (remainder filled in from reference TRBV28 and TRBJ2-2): DVKVTQSSRYLVKRTGEKVFLECVQDMDHENMFWYRQDPGLGLRLIYFSYDVKMKEKGDIPEGYSVSREKKERFSLILESASTNQTSMYLCASSNYPATPGELFFGEGSRLTVL.

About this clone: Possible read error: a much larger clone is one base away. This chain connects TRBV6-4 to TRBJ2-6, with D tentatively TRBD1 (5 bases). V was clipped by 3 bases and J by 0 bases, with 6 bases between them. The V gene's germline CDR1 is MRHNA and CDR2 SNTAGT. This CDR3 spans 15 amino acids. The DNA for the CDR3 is TGTGCCAGCAGTGAAGACAGCTCTGGGGCCAACGTCCTGACTTTC. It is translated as CASSEDSSGANVLTF.

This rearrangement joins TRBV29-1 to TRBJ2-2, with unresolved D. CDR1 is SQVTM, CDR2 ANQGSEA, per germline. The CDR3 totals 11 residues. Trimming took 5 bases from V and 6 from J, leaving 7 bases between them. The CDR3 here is CSVNRAGELFF. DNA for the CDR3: TGCAGCGTTAATCGTGCCGGGGAGCTGTTTTTT.

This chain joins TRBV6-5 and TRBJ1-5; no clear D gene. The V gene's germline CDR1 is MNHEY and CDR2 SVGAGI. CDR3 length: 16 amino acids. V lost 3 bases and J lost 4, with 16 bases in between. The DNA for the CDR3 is TGTGCCAGCAGTTATCTGGCTACCGAGGGTAATCAGCCCCAGCATTTT. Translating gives CASSYLATEGNQPQHF.

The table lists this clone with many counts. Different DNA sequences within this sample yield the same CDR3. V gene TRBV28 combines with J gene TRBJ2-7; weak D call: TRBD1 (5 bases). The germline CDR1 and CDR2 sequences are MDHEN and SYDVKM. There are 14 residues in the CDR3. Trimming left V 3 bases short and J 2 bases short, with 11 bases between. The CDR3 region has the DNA TGTGCCAGCAGTTTTTTGCAGGGTCCCTACGAGCAGTACTTC. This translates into CASSFLQGPYEQYF.

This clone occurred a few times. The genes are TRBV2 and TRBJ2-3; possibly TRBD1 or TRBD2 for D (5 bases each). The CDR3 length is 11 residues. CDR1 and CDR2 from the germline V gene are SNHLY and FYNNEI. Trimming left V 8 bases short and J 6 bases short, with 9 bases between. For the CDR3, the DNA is TGTGCCAGCGGGGGTATGGATACGCAGTATTTT. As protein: CASGGMDTQYF.

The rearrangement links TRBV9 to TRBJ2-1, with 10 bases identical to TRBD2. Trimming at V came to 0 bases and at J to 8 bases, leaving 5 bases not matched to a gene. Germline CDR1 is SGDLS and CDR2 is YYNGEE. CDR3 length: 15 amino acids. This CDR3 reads CASSVDSGRGHEQFF. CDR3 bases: TGTGCCAGCAGCGTAGACAGCGGGAGGGGCCATGAGCAGTTCTTC.

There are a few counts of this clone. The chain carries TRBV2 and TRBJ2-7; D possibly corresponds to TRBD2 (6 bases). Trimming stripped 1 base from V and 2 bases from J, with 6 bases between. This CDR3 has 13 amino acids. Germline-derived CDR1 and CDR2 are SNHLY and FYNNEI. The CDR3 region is CASSEGGAYEQYF. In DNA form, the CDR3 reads TGTGCCAGCAGTGAAGGGGGGGCCTACGAGCAGTACTTC.

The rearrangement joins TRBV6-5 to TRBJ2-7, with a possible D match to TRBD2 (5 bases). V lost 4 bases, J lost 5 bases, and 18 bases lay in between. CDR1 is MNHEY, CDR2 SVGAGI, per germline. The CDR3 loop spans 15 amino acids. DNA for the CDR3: TGTGCCAGCAGTTCCACTGTCGGGGTTCGACACGAGCAGTACTTC. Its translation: CASSSTVGVRHEQYF.

The CDR3 sequence is CASSSRQGPEAFF. DNA for the CDR3: TGTGCCAGCAGCTCCCGCCAAGGCCCTGAAGCTTTCTTT. This chain links TRBV6-6 with TRBJ1-1; D not resolved. The ends were cut back, 6 bases at V and 6 bases at J, with 14 bases in the middle. Per germline, CDR1 MNHNY and CDR2 SVGAGI (reference sequence). The CDR3 covers 13 residues.

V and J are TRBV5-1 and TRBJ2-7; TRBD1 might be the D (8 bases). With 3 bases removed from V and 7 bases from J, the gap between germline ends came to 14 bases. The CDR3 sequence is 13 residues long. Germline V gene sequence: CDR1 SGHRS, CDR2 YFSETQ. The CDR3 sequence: CASSSDRGGEQYF. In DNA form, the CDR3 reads TGCGCCAGCAGCTCAGACAGGGGAGGGGAGCAGTACTTC.

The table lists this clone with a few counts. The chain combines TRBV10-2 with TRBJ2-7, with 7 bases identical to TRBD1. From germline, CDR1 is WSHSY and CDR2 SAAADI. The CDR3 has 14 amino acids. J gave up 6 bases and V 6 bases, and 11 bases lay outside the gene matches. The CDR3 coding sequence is TGCGCCAGCAGCCCTCGACAGGGTATGGGCGAGCAGTACTTC. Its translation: CASSPRQGMGEQYF.

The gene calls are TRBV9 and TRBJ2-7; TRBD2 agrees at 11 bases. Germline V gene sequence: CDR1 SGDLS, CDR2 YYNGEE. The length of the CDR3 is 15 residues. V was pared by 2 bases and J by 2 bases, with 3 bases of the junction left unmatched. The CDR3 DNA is TGTGCCAGCAGCGTGGGACTAGCGGAAACCTACGAGCAGTACTTC. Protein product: CASSVGLAETYEQYF.

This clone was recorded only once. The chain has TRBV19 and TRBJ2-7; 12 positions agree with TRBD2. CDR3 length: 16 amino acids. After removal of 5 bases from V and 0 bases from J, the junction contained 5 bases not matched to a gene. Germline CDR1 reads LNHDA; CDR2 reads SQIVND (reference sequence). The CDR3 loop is CASSDLAGGNSYEQYF. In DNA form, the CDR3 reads TGTGCCAGTAGTGATCTAGCGGGAGGGAACTCCTACGAGCAGTACTTC.

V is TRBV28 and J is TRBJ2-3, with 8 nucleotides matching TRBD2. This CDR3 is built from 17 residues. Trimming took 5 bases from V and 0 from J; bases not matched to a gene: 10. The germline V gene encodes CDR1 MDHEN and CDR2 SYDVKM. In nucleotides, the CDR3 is TGTGCCAGCAGTCTCGACCCACTAGCGGCTAGCACAGATACGCAGTATTTT. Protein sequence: CASSLDPLAASTDTQYF.

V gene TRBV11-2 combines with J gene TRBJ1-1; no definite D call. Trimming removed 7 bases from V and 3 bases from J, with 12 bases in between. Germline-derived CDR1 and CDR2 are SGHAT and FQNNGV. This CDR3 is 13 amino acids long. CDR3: CASNIQRDTEAFF. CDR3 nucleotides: TGTGCCAGCAACATACAGAGGGACACTGAAGCTTTCTTT.